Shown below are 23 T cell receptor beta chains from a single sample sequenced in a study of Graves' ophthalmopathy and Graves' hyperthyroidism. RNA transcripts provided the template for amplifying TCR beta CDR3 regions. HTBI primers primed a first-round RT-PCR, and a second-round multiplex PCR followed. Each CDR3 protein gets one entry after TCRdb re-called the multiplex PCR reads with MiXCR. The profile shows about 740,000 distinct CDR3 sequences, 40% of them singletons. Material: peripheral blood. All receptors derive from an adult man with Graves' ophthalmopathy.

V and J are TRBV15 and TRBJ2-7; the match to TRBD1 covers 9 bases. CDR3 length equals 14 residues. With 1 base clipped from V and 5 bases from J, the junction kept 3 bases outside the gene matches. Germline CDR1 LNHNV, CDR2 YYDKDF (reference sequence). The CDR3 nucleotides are TGTGCCACCAGCAGAGGGACAGGGGTGGACGAGCAGTACTTC. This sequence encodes CATSRGTGVDEQYF.

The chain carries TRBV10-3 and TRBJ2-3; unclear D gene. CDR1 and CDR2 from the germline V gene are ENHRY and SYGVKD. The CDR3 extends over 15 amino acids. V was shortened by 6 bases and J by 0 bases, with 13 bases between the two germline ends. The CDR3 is CAIRTSLESTDTQYF. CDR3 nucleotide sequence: TGTGCCATCAGAACCAGCCTGGAGAGCACAGATACGCAGTATTTT.

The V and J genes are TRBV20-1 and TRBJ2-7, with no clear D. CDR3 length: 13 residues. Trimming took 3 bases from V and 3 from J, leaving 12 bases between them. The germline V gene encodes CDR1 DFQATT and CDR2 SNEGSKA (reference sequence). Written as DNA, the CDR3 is TGCAGTGCTAGTGGACGGCTAAGCTACGAGCAGTACTTC. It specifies CSASGRLSYEQYF.

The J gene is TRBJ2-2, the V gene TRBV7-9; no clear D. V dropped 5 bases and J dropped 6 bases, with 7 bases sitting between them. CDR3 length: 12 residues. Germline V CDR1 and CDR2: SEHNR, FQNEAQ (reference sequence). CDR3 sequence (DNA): TGTGCCAGCAGCCTCCGAGCCGGGGAGCTGTTTTTT. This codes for CASSLRAGELFF.

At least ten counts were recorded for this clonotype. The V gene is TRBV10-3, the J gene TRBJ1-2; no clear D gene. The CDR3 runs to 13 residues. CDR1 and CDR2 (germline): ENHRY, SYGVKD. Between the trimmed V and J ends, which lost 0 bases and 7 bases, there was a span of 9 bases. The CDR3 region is CAISESTSIGYTF. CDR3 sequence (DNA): TGTGCCATCAGTGAGTCTACATCTATTGGCTACACCTTC.

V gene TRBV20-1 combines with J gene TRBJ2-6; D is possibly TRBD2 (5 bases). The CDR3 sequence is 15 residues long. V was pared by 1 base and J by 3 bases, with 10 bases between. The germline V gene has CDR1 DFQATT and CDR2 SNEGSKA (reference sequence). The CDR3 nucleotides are TGCAGTGCTAGAGGGACGGGAAGTGGGGCCAACGTCCTGACTTTC. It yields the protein CSARGTGSGANVLTF.

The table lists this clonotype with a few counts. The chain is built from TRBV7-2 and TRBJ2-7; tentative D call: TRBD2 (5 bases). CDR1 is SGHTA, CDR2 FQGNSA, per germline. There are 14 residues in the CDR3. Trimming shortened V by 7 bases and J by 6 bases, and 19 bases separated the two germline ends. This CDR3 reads CASTLGLGIFEQYF. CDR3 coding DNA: TGTGCCAGCACCCTCGGACTGGGTATCTTCGAGCAGTACTTC. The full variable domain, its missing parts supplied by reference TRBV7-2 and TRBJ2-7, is GAGVSQSPSNKVTEKGKDVELRCDPISGHTALYWYRQSLGQGLEFLIYFQGNSAPDKSGLPSDRFSAERTGGSVSTLTIQRTQQEDSAVYLCASTLGLGIFEQYFGPGTRLTVT.

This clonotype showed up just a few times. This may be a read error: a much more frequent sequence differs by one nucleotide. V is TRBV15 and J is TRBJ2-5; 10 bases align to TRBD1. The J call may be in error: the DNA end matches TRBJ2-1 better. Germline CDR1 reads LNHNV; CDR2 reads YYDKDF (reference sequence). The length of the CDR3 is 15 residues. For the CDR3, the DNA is TGTGCCATAAGACAGGGGGCGGGAGACCAAGAGACCCAGTTCTTC. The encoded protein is CAIRQGAGDQETQFF.

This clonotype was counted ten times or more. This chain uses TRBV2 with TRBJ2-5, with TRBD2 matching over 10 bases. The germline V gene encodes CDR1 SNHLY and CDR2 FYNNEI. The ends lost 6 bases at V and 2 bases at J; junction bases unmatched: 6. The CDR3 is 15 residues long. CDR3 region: CASSLAGAEQETQYF. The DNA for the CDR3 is TGTGCCAGCAGCCTAGCGGGGGCCGAACAAGAGACCCAGTACTTC.

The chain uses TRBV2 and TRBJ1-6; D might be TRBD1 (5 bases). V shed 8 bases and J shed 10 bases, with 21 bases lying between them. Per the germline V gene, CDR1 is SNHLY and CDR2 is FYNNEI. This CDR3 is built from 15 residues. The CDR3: CASSRLGTVGSPLHF. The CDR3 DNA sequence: TGTGCCAGCTCAAGGCTCGGGACGGTGGGATCACCCCTCCACTTT. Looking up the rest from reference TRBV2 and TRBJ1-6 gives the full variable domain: EPEVTQTPSHQVTQMGQEVILRCVPISNHLYFYWYRQILGQKVEFLVSFYNNEISEKSEIFDDQFSVERPDGSNFTLKIRSTKLEDSAMYFCASSRLGTVGSPLHFGNGTRLTVT.

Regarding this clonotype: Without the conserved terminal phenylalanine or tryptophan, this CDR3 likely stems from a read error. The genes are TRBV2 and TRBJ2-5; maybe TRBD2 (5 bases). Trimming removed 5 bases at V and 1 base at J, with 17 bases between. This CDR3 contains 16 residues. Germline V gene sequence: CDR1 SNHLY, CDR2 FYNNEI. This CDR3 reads CASSLYGSAGQETQYV. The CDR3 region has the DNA TGTGCCAGCAGTTTATACGGATCGGCGGGCCAAGAGACCCAGTACGTC.

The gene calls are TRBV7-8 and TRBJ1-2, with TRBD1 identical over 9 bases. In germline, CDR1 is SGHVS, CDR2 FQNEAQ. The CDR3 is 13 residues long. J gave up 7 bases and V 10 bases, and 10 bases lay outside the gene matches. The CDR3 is CAIRLGQGSGYTF. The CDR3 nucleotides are TGTGCCATCAGGCTAGGACAGGGGAGTGGCTACACCTTC.

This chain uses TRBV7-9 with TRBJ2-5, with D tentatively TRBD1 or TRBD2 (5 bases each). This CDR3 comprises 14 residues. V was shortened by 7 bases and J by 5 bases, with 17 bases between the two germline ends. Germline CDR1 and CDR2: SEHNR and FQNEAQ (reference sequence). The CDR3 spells CASTSSWGFETQYF. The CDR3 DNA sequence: TGTGCCAGCACTTCTTCGTGGGGGTTTGAGACCCAGTACTTC.

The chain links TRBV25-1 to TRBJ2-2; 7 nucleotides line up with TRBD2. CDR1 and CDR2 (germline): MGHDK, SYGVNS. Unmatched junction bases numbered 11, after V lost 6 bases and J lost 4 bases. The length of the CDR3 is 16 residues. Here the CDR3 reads CASSNGGSPSTGELFF. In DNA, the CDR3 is TGTGCCAGCAGCAATGGCGGGAGTCCCAGCACCGGGGAGCTGTTTTTT.

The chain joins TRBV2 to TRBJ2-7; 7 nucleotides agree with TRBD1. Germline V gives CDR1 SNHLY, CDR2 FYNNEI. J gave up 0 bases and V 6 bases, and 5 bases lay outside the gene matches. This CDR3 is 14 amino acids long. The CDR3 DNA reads TGTGCCAGCAGGCCGGACAGGAGCTCCTACGAGCAGTACTTC. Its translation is CASRPDRSSYEQYF. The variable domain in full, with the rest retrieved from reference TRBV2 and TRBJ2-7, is EPEVTQTPSHQVTQMGQEVILRCVPISNHLYFYWYRQILGQKVEFLVSFYNNEISEKSEIFDDQFSVERPDGSNFTLKIRSTKLEDSAMYFCASRPDRSSYEQYFGPGTRLTVT.

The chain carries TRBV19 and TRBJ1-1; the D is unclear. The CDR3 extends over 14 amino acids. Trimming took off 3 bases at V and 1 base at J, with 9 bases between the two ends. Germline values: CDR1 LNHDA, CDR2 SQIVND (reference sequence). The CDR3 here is CASSMRSQNTEAFF. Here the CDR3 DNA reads TGTGCCAGTAGTATGCGCTCACAGAACACTGAAGCTTTCTTT. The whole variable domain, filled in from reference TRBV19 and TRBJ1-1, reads DGGITQSPKYLFRKEGQNVTLSCEQNLNHDAMYWYRQDPGQGLRLIYYSQIVNDFQKGDIAEGYSVSREKKESFPLTVTSAQKNPTAFYLCASSMRSQNTEAFFGQGTRLTVV.

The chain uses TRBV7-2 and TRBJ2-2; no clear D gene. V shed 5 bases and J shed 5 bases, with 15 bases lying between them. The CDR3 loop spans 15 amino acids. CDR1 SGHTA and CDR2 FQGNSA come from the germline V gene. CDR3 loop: CASSTWLEGTGELFF. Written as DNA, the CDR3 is TGTGCCAGCAGCACCTGGCTGGAAGGGACCGGGGAGCTGTTTTTT.

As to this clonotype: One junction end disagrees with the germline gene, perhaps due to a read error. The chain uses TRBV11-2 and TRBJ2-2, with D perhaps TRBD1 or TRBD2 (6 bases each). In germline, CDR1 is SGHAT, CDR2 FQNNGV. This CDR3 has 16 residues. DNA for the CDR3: TGCGCCAGCAGCCAAGTTCTGGGGGGCGGCACCGGGGAGCTGTTTTTT. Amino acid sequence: CASSQVLGGGTGELFF.

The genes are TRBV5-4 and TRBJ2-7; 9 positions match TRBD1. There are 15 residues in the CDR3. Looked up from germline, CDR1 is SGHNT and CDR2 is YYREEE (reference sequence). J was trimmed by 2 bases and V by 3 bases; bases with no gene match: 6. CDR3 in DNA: TGTGCCAGCAGCTGGGGACAGGGAATAACCTACGAGCAGTACTTC. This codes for CASSWGQGITYEQYF.

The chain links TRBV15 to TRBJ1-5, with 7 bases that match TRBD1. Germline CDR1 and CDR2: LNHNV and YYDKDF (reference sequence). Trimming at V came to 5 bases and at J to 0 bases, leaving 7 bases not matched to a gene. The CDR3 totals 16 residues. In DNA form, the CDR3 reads TGTGCCACCAGCCCCCCGGGACAGAGTAGCAATCAGCCCCAGCATTTT. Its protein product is CATSPPGQSSNQPQHF.

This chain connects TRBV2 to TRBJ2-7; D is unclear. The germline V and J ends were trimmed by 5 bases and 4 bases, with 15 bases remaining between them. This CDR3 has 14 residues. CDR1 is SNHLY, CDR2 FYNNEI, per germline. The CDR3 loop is CASSSNVGSYEQYF. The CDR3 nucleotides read TGTGCCAGCAGTTCGAACGTGGGATCTTACGAGCAGTACTTC.

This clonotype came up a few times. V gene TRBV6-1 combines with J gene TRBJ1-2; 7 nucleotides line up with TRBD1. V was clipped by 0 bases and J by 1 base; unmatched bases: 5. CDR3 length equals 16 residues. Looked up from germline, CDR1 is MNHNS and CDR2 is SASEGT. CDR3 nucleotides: TGTGCCAGCAGTGAAGCGTCGGGGACAGTTAACTATGGCTACACCTTC. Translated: CASSEASGTVNYGYTF.

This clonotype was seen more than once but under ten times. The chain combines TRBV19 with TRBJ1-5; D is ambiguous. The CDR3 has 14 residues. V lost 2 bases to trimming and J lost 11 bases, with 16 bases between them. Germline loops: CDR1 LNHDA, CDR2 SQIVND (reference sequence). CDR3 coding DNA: TGTGCCAGTAGTATATGGCAGGACGGGCAGTCCCAGCATTTT. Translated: CASSIWQDGQSQHF.